These 12 T cell receptor beta chains were sequenced from one sample in a study of shared clonotypes between healthy human individuals. TCRdb's table, derived via immunoSEQ multiplex PCR, lists solely in-frame clones and lacks some. The data contain approximately 840,000 clones, around 96% of them singletons. Selected positively for CCR7 and CD45RO-negative, naive CD8 cells excluded terminally differentiated effector memory CD45RA+ cells. The sample comprised naive CD8+ T cells sorted from blood. The receptors derive from a man between 25 and 39 years old in good health.

The V call is TRBV11-2, the J call TRBJ2-4; 9 bases align to TRBD1. With V trimmed by 2 bases and J by 8 bases, 13 bases remained unmatched. CDR3 size: 17 residues. Germline CDR1 SGHAT, CDR2 FQNNGV. The CDR3 DNA follows: TGTGCCAGCAGCTTAAGACCCGGACAGGGGCCGTGGGACATTCAGTACTTC. Translating it yields CASSLRPGQGPWDIQYF.

The chain uses TRBV5-4 and TRBJ2-3; TRBD1 matches at 8 bases. This CDR3 has 15 residues. Germline V lookup: CDR1 SGHNT, CDR2 YYREEE (reference sequence). V trimming: 1 base; J trimming: 5 bases; junction bases outside the gene matches: 6. CDR3 DNA: TGTGCCAGCAGCTTGCTAGGACAGGGCATAGATACGCAGTATTTT. Its translation: CASSLLGQGIDTQYF.

This clone was found once. The V call is TRBV9, the J call TRBJ1-1; 7 nucleotides agree with TRBD1. The CDR3 covers 17 residues. Trimming took 4 bases from V and 3 from J; bases not matched to a gene: 15. Germline-derived CDR1 and CDR2 are SGDLS and YYNGEE. CDR3 sequence reads: CASSPTSWEGADTEAFF. CDR3 nucleotide sequence: TGTGCCAGCAGCCCAACCTCGTGGGAGGGGGCGGACACTGAAGCTTTCTTT.

The V and J genes are TRBV27 and TRBJ2-5; D unresolved. Trimming removed 7 bases at V and 1 base at J, with 13 bases between. Germline V gives CDR1 MNHEY, CDR2 SMNVEV (reference sequence). This CDR3 is 14 amino acids long. This CDR3 is CASMGLRFQETQYF. As DNA, the CDR3 is TGTGCCAGCATGGGGTTACGATTCCAAGAGACCCAGTACTTC.

V is TRBV4-3 and J is TRBJ2-3; unclear D gene. The CDR3 extends over 16 amino acids. CDR1 and CDR2 from the germline V gene are LGHNA and YSLEER. V was trimmed by 0 bases and J by 2 bases, leaving 12 bases between them. The CDR3 sequence: CASSQDRARVTDTQYF. In DNA form, the CDR3 reads TGCGCCAGCAGCCAAGATAGGGCTAGGGTCACAGATACGCAGTATTTT.

V and J are TRBV30 and TRBJ2-6, with D tentatively TRBD1 (6 bases). The germline V gene has CDR1 GTSNPN and CDR2 SVGIG (reference sequence). CDR3 length: 17 residues. With 3 bases removed from V and 4 bases from J, the gap between germline ends came to 19 bases. CDR3 bases: TGTGCCTGGAGCGGACTGGAACAGGGTTCAGGGGCCAACGTCCTGACTTTC. It is translated as CAWSGLEQGSGANVLTF.

With regard to this clone: At the DNA level, this CDR3 is encoded by other sequences in the same sample as well. The V and J genes are TRBV7-6 and TRBJ1-1; D may be TRBD1 (6 bases). CDR3 length: 13 residues. V shed 1 base and J shed 5 bases, with 8 bases lying between them. Germline-derived CDR1 and CDR2 are SGHVS and FNYEAQ. CDR3 sequence (DNA): TGTGCCAGCAGCTTAGAAGGGGGAACTGAAGCTTTCTTT. Encoded protein: CASSLEGGTEAFF. The variable domain in full, with the rest retrieved from reference TRBV7-6 and TRBJ1-1, is GAGVSQSPRYKVTKRGQDVALRCDPISGHVSLYWYRQALGQGPEFLTYFNYEAQQDKSGLPNDRFSAERPEGSISTLTIQRTEQRDSAMYRCASSLEGGTEAFFGQGTRLTVV.

The gene calls are TRBV27 and TRBJ1-2, with no clear D. V was trimmed by 6 bases and J by 2 bases, leaving 10 bases between them. CDR1 and CDR2 from the germline V gene are MNHEY and SMNVEV (reference sequence). CDR3 size: 13 residues. The CDR3 spells CASRAEGNYGYTF. CDR3 DNA sequence: TGTGCCAGCAGGGCCGAAGGGAACTATGGCTACACCTTC.

The rearrangement joins TRBV2 to TRBJ2-4, with 8 nucleotides matching TRBD1. The CDR3 contains 15 residues. Germline V CDR1 and CDR2: SNHLY, FYNNEI. The junction had 4 bases not matched to a gene; V was cut back by 6 bases and J by 0 bases. The CDR3 loop reads CASRTGVTAKNIQYF. The CDR3 coding sequence is TGTGCCAGCAGGACAGGGGTCACAGCCAAAAACATTCAGTACTTC.

The chain couples TRBV9 to TRBJ2-5; TRBD1 agrees at 7 bases. The CDR3 is 15 residues long. Germline lookup yields CDR1 SGDLS and CDR2 YYNGEE. After removal of 3 bases from V and 0 bases from J, the junction contained 5 bases not matched to a gene. In DNA, the CDR3 is TGTGCCAGCAGCGCCCTTGGGACAGACCAAGAGACCCAGTACTTC. It yields the protein CASSALGTDQETQYF.

Notes on this clone: Distinct nucleotide sequences in the sample also encode this CDR3. The chain joins TRBV4-1 to TRBJ2-1; no clear D gene. The CDR3 consists of 12 residues. Trimming pared 0 bases from V and 4 bases from J, leaving 1 base between. Germline-derived CDR1 and CDR2 are MGHRA and YSYEKL. DNA of the CDR3: TGCGCCAGCAGCCAAGATTACAATGAGCAGTTCTTC. It specifies CASSQDYNEQFF.

CDR3 amino acids: CASSFVPEGTEAFF. The CDR3 nucleotides are TGTGCCAGCAGTTTTGTCCCGGAGGGCACTGAAGCTTTCTTT. The chain joins TRBV27 to TRBJ1-1; D uncertain. Germline assignment: CDR1 MNHEY and CDR2 SMNVEV (reference sequence). There are 14 residues in the CDR3. Trimming left V 3 bases short and J 4 bases short, with 12 bases between.